This entry lists 14 T cell receptor beta chains sequenced from one sample in a study of T cells in Graves' hyperthyroidism and ophthalmopathy (dated by TCRdb to about 2019). The library was prepared using multiplex PCR. Sequencing instrument: Illumina HiSeq 2000. The TCR beta CDR3 regions were amplified from RNA transcripts. The TCR CDR3 was subjected to a first round of RT-PCR using the HTBI primer set and the Qiagen OneStep RT-PCR kit. TCRdb's own reprocessing of the public reads used fastp at Q25 and MiXCR and kept productive beta chains. Identical CDR3 proteins give one entry, which carries the most common genes and DNA. A total of about 400,000 distinct CDR3 sequences appear in this sample, about an eighth of them only once. The ten largest clones capture around 30% of the sample. Sequenced sample: blood. The source of these receptors is a man between 45 and 60 years old with Graves' ophthalmopathy.

The table lists this clonotype with many counts. The chain joins TRBV5-6 to TRBJ2-7, with D unclear. CDR3 length: 12 residues. V was pared by 1 base and J by 5 bases, with 7 bases between. Germline assignment: CDR1 SGHDT and CDR2 YYEEEE. Written as DNA, the CDR3 is TGTGCCAGCAGCTTGTATACAAACGAGCAGTACTTC. Residues: CASSLYTNEQYF.

This clonotype was counted at least ten times. The CDR3 loop is CASRQGAENTEAFF. CDR3 DNA: TGTGCCAGCAGACAGGGGGCAGAGAACACTGAAGCTTTCTTT. V is TRBV12-3 or TRBV12-4 and J is TRBJ1-1; TRBD1 matches at 9 bases. V lost 6 bases, J lost 1 base, and 3 bases stayed unmatched. The CDR3 loop spans 14 amino acids.

This clonotype appeared once. This chain uses TRBV29-1 with TRBJ1-6; D is undetermined. Per the germline V gene, CDR1 is SQVTM and CDR2 is ANQGSEA. The CDR3 sequence is 14 residues long. V dropped 5 bases and J dropped 7 bases, with 15 bases sitting between them. CDR3: CSVRLGPGNSPLHF. CDR3 coding DNA: TGCAGCGTTCGTCTGGGCCCGGGCAATTCACCCCTCCACTTT.

Concerning this clonotype: Given a much more abundant clone one base away, this may be a read error. This chain connects TRBV5-1 to TRBJ2-7; D possibly corresponds to TRBD2 (5 bases). The CDR3 length is 15 residues. The germline CDR1 and CDR2 sequences are SGHRS and YFSETQ. CDR3 sequence: CASSSEAQRGYEQYF. The CDR3 DNA follows: TGTGCCAGCAGCTCGGAGGCTCAAAGAGGGTACGAGCAGTACTTC.

This clonotype was detected many times. The rearrangement links TRBV6-6 to TRBJ2-7, with D maybe TRBD2 (5 bases). V lost 0 bases to trimming and J lost 4 bases, with 13 bases between them. This CDR3 has 15 residues. Germline-derived CDR1 and CDR2 are MNHNY and SVGAGI (reference sequence). The CDR3 DNA sequence: TGTGCCAGCAGTTACTCGAGGGCAAGGAGGTACGAGCAGTACTTC. Protein sequence: CASSYSRARRYEQYF.

This clonotype was seen a few times. The chain employs TRBV5-4 and TRBJ1-1; 8 positions agree with TRBD1. J was trimmed by 6 bases and V by 2 bases; bases with no gene match: 9. Germline loops: CDR1 SGHNT, CDR2 YYREEE (reference sequence). This CDR3 spans 15 amino acids. Here the CDR3 DNA reads TGTGCCAGCAGCTTCAGCAGGGGGCGGTTCGCTGAAGCTTTCTTT. Its translation is CASSFSRGRFAEAFF.

This clonotype turned up a few times. The chain joins TRBV24-1 to TRBJ2-1, with 7 bases matching TRBD1. The CDR3 is 14 residues long. V was clipped by 1 base and J by 6 bases; unmatched bases: 2. CDR1 is KGHDR, CDR2 SFDVKD, per germline. For the CDR3, the DNA is TGTGCCACCAGTGATTTATGGGACAGCAATGAGCAGTTCTTC. It translates to CATSDLWDSNEQFF.

V and J are TRBV20-1 and TRBJ1-2; the D is unclear. Trimming removed 2 bases at V and 0 bases at J, with 4 bases between. Germline-derived CDR1 and CDR2 are DFQATT and SNEGSKA (reference sequence). This CDR3 is 12 amino acids long. The CDR3 nucleotides read TGCAGTGCTAGATTAGCTAACTATGGCTACACCTTC. This codes for CSARLANYGYTF.

The V and J genes are TRBV3-1 and TRBJ2-7; D may be TRBD2 (5 bases). The CDR3 consists of 17 residues. V lost 0 bases, J lost 9 bases, and 24 bases lay in between. Germline V lookup: CDR1 LGHDT, CDR2 YNNKEL (reference sequence). The CDR3 loop reads CASSQDLQGLYTTRQYF. CDR3 coding DNA: TGTGCCAGCAGCCAAGATTTACAAGGACTCTATACTACGAGGCAGTACTTC.

The chain combines TRBV27 with TRBJ1-1; D may be TRBD1 (5 bases). V was trimmed by 1 base and J by 2 bases, leaving 14 bases between them. In germline, CDR1 is MNHEY, CDR2 SMNVEV (reference sequence). There are 16 residues in the CDR3. CDR3 region: CASSLLSGTPNTEAFF. CDR3 coding DNA: TGTGCCAGCAGTTTATTATCAGGGACCCCCAACACTGAAGCTTTCTTT.

This clonotype was found many times. This rearrangement joins TRBV24-1 to TRBJ2-3; 10 bases match TRBD2. V lost 1 base and J lost 0; bases outside the gene matches: 9. In germline, CDR1 is KGHDR, CDR2 SFDVKD. The CDR3 is made up of 19 amino acids. The CDR3 protein is CATSDLGLAGDPSTDTQYF. CDR3 DNA sequence: TGTGCCACCAGTGATTTAGGCCTAGCGGGAGACCCGAGCACAGATACGCAGTATTTT.

This clonotype was picked up many times. The rearrangement links TRBV5-1 to TRBJ2-7, with D unresolved. CDR1 SGHRS and CDR2 YFSETQ come from the germline V gene. Trimming shortened V by 0 bases and J by 7 bases, and 14 bases separated the two germline ends. CDR3 size: 14 residues. The CDR3, as DNA: TGCGCCAGCAGCTTGGAACTTAACCTACGAGAGCAGTACTTC. Translating gives CASSLELNLREQYF.

V and J are TRBV7-9 and TRBJ1-3; D ambiguous. This CDR3 has 15 amino acids. Trimming pared 2 bases from V and 0 bases from J, leaving 8 bases between. Germline V gives CDR1 SEHNR, CDR2 FQNEAQ (reference sequence). The CDR3, as DNA: TGTGCCAGCAGCTTAAGACAAATCTCTGGAAACACCATATATTTT. Its translation is CASSLRQISGNTIYF.

This clonotype was found a few times. J is TRBJ2-3 and V is TRBV9; 7 nucleotides line up with TRBD2. The V segment lost 3 bases and the J segment 3 bases; nucleotides outside the gene matches: 10. CDR1 and CDR2 from the germline V gene are SGDLS and YYNGEE. CDR3 length: 16 amino acids. The CDR3 loop reads CASSEIAGAGTDTQYF. The DNA of the CDR3 is TGTGCCAGCAGCGAGATAGCGGGTGCGGGGACAGATACGCAGTATTTT. Based on the CDR3 plus reference TRBV9 and TRBJ2-3, the full variable domain is DSGVTQTPKHLITATGQRVTLRCSPRSGDLSVYWYQQSLDQGLQFLIQYYNGEERAKGNILERFSAQQFPDLHSELNLSSLELGDSALYFCASSEIAGAGTDTQYFGPGTRLTVL.